The T cell receptor beta chain described here comes from a study of blood T cells in healthy people across ages. The second PCR ran roughly 7 to 11 cycles with a sample-barcoded 5' primer and J-beta primers. TCRdb redid the calling of the 5' RACE reads with MiXCR, one entry per CDR3 protein. The table records 1.5 million or so distinct CDR3 sequences, around 40% of them present only once. The CDR3 covers 15 residues. V dropped 2 bases and J dropped 0; count of bases not matched to a gene: 3. Germline assignment: CDR1 MNHNS and CDR2 SASEGT. The chain links TRBV6-1 to TRBJ2-7; the match to TRBD1 covers 8 bases. The TCR originated in a woman aged 18-29 years in good health. Sequenced material: blood. DNA for the CDR3: TGTGCCAGCAGTGAATGGACAGGGAGCTCCTACGAGCAGTACTTC. The encoded protein is CASSEWTGSSYEQYF.